Shown below are 8 T cell receptor beta chains from a single sample sequenced in a study of T-cell memory formation after mild COVID-19. TCRdb re-analysed the 5' RACE reads in MiXCR, keeping a single row per CDR3 protein. Of roughly 410,000 distinct CDR3 sequences in the sample, roughly 26% were seen once. The sample taken for sequencing was PBMCs or a T cell subset sorted from them (not recorded which). The source of these receptors is an adult woman who had mild COVID-19 (a few samples of this study predate the infection). Cell type and time point are not known.

The chain recombines TRBV6-2 or TRBV6-3 with TRBJ2-1; possibly TRBD2 for D (6 bases). The V end lost 4 bases, the J end lost 10 bases, and 20 bases lay between the germline ends. The CDR3 length is 15 residues. Germline CDR1 is MNHEY and CDR2 is SVGEGT. DNA for the CDR3: TGTGCCAGCAGTTCCCCTCCGGGACTGAAGAAAGAGCAGTTCTTC. It specifies CASSSPPGLKKEQFF.

This clonotype showed up just a few times. The chain recombines TRBV7-9 with TRBJ1-2, with a tentative D call TRBD1 (6 bases). Germline V lookup: CDR1 SEHNR, CDR2 FQNEAQ (reference sequence). The CDR3 extends over 13 amino acids. V was clipped by 8 bases and J by 3 bases, with 13 bases between them. The CDR3 is CASVSAGDYGYTF. CDR3 bases: TGTGCCAGCGTTTCTGCAGGGGACTATGGCTACACCTTC. The full variable domain, rest sourced from reference TRBV7-9 and TRBJ1-2, is DTGVSQNPRHKITKRGQNVTFRCDPISEHNRLYWYRQTLGQGPEFLTYFQNEAQLEKSRLLSDRFSAERPKGSFSTLEIQRTEQGDSAMYLCASVSAGDYGYTFGSGTRLTVV.

The chain couples TRBV7-2 to TRBJ1-1, with 11 bases lining up with TRBD1. Trimming removed 5 bases from V and 4 bases from J; junction bases left unmatched: 9. The CDR3 has 16 amino acids. Germline loops: CDR1 SGHTA, CDR2 FQGNSA. The DNA of the CDR3 is TGTGCCAGCAGCCTACGGACAGGGGGCATCGGCACTGAAGCTTTCTTT. As protein: CASSLRTGGIGTEAFF.

This clonotype was seen ten or more times. The chain uses TRBV4-2 and TRBJ2-1, with 10 bases aligning to TRBD2. Germline V gene sequence: CDR1 LGHNA, CDR2 YNFKEQ. This CDR3 is built from 16 residues. The junction had 6 bases not matched to a gene; V was cut back by 1 base and J by 6 bases. The CDR3 reads CASSQAGAGGLNEQFF. DNA for the CDR3: TGTGCCAGCAGCCAAGCGGGAGCGGGGGGGCTCAATGAGCAGTTCTTC.

The sample holds a few counts of this clonotype. The chain couples TRBV19 to TRBJ1-5; no definite D call. The V gene's germline CDR1 is LNHDA and CDR2 SQIVND (reference sequence). CDR3 length: 15 amino acids. Trimming pared 8 bases from V and 0 bases from J, leaving 14 bases between. Here the CDR3 DNA reads TGTGCCAGTCTCCATACATTGGGTAGCAATCAGCCCCAGCATTTT. Translating gives CASLHTLGSNQPQHF.

This clonotype was observed a few times. The chain couples TRBV12-3 or TRBV12-4 to TRBJ2-1, with D possibly being TRBD1 or TRBD2 (5 bases each). V lost 6 bases and J 9 bases, leaving 9 bases between the germline ends. The CDR3 length is 11 residues. This CDR3 reads CASSDSGEQFF. For the CDR3, the DNA is TGTGCCAGCAGCGACAGCGGTGAGCAGTTCTTC.

This sequence joins TRBV20-1 and TRBJ2-3, with D perhaps TRBD1 (5 bases). Per the germline V gene, CDR1 is DFQATT and CDR2 is SNEGSKA (reference sequence). The CDR3 totals 14 residues. The V end was cut by 2 bases, the J end by 6 bases, with 15 bases between. This CDR3 reads CSARFIGVADTQYF. The CDR3, as DNA: TGCAGTGCTAGATTTATAGGGGTCGCGGATACGCAGTATTTT.

Ten or more counts support this clonotype. This chain uses TRBV6-5 with TRBJ2-1; perhaps D is TRBD1 or TRBD2 (5 bases each). Germline lookup yields CDR1 MNHEY and CDR2 SVGAGI. The V gene lost 6 bases and the J gene lost 8 bases, with 23 bases spanning the gap. This CDR3 is built from 16 residues. CDR3 sequence: CASRFGISQTGHEQFF. In nucleotides, the CDR3 is TGTGCCAGCAGGTTTGGAATCTCGCAGACGGGGCATGAGCAGTTCTTC.